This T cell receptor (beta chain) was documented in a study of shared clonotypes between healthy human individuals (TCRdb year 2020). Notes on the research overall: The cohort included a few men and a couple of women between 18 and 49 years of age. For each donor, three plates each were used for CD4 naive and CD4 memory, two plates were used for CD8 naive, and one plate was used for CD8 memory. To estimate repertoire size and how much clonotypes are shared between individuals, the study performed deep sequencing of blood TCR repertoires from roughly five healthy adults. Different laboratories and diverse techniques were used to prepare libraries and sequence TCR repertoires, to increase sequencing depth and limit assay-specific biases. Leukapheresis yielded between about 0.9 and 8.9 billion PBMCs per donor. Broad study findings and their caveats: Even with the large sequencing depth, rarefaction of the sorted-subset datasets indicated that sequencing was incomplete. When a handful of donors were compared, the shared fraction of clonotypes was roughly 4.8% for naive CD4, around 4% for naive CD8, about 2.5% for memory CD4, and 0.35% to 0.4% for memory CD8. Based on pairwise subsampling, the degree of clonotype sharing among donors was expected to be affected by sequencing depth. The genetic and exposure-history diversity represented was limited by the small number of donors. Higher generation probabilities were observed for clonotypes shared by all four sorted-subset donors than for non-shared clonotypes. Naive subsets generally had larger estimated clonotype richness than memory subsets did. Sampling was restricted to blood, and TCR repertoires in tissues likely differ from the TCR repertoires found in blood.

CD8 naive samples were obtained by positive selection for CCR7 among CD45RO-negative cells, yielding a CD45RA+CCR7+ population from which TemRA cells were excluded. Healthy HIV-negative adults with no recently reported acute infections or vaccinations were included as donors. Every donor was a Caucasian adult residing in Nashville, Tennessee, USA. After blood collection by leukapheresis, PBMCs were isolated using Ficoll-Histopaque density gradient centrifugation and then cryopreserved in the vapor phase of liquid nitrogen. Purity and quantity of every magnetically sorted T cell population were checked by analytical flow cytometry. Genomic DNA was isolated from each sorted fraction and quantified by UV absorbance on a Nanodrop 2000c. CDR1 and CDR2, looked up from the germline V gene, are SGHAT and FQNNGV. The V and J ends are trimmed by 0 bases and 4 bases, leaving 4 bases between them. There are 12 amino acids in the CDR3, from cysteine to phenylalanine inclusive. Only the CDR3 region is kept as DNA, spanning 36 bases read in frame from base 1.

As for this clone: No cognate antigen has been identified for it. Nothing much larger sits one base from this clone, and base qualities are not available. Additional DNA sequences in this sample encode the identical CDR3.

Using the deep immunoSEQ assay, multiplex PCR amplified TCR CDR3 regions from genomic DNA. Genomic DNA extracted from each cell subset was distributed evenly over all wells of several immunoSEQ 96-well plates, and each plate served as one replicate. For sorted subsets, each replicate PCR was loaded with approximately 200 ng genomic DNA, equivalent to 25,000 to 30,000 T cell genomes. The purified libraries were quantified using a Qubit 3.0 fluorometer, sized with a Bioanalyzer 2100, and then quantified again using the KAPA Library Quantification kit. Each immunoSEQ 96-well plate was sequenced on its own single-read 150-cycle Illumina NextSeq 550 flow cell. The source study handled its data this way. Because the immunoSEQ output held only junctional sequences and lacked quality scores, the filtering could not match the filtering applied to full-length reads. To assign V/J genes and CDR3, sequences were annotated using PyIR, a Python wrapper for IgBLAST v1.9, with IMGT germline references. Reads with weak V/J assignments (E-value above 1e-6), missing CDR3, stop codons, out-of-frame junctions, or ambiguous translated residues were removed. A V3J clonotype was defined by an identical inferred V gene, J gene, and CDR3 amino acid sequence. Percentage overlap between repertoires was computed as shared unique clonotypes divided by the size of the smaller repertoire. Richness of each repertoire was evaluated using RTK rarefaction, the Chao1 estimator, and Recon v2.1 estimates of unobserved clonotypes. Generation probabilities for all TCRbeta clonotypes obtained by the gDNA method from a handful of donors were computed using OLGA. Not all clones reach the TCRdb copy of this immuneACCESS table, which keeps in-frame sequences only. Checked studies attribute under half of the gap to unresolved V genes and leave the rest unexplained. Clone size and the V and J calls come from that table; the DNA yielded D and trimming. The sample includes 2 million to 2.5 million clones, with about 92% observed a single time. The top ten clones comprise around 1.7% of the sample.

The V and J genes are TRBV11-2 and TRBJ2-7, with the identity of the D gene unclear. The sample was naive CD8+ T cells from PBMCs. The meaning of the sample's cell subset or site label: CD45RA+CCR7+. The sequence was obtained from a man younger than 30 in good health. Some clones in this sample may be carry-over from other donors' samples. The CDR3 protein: CASSLDPYEQYF. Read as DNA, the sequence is TGTGCCAGCAGCTTAGATCCTTACGAGCAGTACTTC.